This entry is about one TCR beta chain. This record belongs to a study of blood T cell repertoires in COVID-19. Study background: Donors in the United States, Italy and Spain gave samples during acute or convalescent COVID-19. T cells, B-cell-depleted T cells, or PBMCs provided the cDNA or gDNA that served as material.

As originally analysed: Amplification of reference gene primers was used by the study to estimate nucleated cell counts. The data were produced by immunoSEQ multiplex PCR, yet TCRdb's version contains in-frame clones alone and is incomplete. V, J and clone size derive from that table, while D and trimming were established from the DNA sequence. There are about 140,000 clones in the sample; 75% to 90% occur only once, and approximately 11% lies in the top ten. The CDR3 is 14 amino acids. Germline CDR1 reads SGDLS; CDR2 reads YYNGEE. The V segment lost 3 bases and the J segment 8 bases; nucleotides outside the gene matches: 5.

The chain couples TRBV9 to TRBJ2-1; TRBD2 matches 10 bases. The sequenced sample was peripheral blood. The source is an elderly woman with acute or convalescent COVID-19. The CDR3 DNA follows: TGTGCCAGCAGCGATCGACTAGCGGGTTATGAGCAGTTCTTC. Its translation: CASSDRLAGYEQFF.